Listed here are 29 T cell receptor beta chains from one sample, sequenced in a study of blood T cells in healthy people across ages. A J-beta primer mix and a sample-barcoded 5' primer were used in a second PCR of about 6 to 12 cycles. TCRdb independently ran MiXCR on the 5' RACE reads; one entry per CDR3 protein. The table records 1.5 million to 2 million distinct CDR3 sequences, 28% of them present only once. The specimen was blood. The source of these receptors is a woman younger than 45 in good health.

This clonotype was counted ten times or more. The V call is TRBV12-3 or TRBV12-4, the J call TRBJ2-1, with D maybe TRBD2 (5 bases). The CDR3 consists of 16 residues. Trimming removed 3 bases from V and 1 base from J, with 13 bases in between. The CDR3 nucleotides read TGTGCCAGCAGTTTCGGATCGGACTTGTCCTACAATGAGCAGTTCTTC. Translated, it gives CASSFGSDLSYNEQFF.

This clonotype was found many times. CDR3 loop: CASSVETSGLSQYF. CDR3 bases: TGTGCCAGCAGCGTAGAGACTAGCGGACTGTCCCAGTACTTC. The V gene is TRBV9, the J gene TRBJ2-5; 9 bases line up with TRBD2. V was clipped by 0 bases and J by 9 bases; unmatched bases: 6. The CDR3 extends over 14 amino acids. CDR1 SGDLS and CDR2 YYNGEE come from the germline V gene.

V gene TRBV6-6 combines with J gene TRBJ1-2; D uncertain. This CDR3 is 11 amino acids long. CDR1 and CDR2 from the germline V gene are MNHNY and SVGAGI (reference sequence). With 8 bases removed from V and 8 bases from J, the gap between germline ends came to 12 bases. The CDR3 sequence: CASLEEDGYTF. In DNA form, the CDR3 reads TGTGCCAGCCTCGAGGAGGACGGCTACACCTTC.

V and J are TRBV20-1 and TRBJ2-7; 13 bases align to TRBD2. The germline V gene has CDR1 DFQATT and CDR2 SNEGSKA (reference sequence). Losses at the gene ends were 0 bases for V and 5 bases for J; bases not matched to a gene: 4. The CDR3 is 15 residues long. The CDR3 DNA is TGCAGTGCTAGAGATGGGACTAGCGGGGTGAACGAGCAGTACTTC. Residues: CSARDGTSGVNEQYF.

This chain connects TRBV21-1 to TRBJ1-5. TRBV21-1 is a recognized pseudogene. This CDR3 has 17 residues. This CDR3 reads CASSKMVLMASNQPQHF. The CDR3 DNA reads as TGTGCCAGCAGCAAAATGGTTTTAATGGCAAGCAATCAGCCCCAGCATTTT.

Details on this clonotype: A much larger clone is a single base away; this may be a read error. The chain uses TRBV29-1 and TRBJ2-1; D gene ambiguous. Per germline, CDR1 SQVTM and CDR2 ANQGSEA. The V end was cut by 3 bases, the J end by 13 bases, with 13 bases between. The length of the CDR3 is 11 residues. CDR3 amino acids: CSVDDRETQFF. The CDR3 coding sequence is TGCAGCGTTGACGACCGAGAGACCCAGTTCTTC.

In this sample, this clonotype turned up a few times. The CDR3 region has the DNA TGTGCCAGCAGTTCCGGGATAGCTGCAGATACGCAGTATTTT. It specifies CASSSGIAADTQYF. This chain links TRBV6-5 with TRBJ2-3, with D perhaps matching TRBD2 (5 bases). Trimming stripped 4 bases from V and 4 bases from J, with 12 bases between. The CDR3 loop spans 14 amino acids. Germline V lookup: CDR1 MNHEY, CDR2 SVGAGI.

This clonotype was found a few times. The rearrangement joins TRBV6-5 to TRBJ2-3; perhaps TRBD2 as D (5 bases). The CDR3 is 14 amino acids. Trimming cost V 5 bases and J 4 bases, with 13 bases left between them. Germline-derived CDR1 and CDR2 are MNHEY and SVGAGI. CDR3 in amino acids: CASSKDSEPDTQYF. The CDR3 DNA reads TGTGCCAGCAGTAAGGACTCGGAACCAGATACGCAGTATTTT.

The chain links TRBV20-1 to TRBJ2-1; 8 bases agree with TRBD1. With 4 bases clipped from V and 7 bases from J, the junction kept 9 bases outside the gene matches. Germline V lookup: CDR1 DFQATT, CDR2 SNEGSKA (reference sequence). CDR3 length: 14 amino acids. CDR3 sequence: CSAIRTGSRNEQFF. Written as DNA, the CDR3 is TGCAGTGCTATAAGGACAGGGTCGAGGAATGAGCAGTTCTTC.

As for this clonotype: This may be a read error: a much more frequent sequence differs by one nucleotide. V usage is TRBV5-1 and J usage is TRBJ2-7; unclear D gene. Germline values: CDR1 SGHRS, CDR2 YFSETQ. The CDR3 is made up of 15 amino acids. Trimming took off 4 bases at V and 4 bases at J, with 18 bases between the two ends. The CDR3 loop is CASSPPTVTLYEQYF. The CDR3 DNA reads TGCGCCAGCAGCCCTCCAACTGTAACTTTGTACGAGCAGTACTTC.

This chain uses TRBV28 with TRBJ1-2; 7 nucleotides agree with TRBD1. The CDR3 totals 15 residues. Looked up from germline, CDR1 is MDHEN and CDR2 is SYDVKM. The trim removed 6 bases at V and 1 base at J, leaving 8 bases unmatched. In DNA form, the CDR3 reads TGTGCCAGCAGCTGGACAGGTAGCCGTAACTATGGCTACACCTTC. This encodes CASSWTGSRNYGYTF.

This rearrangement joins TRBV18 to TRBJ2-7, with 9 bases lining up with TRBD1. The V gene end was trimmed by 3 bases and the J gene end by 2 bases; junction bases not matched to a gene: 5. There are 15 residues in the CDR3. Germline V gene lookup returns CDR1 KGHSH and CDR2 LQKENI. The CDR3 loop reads CASSPRTGDAYEQYF. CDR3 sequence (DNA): TGTGCCAGCTCACCTCGGACAGGGGACGCCTACGAGCAGTACTTC.

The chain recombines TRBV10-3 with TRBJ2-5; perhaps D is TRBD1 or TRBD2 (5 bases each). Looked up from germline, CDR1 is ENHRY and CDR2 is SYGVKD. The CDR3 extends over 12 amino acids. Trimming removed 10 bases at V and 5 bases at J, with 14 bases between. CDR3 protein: CATGEGIETQYF. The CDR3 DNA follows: TGTGCCACCGGAGAGGGGATCGAGACCCAGTACTTC.

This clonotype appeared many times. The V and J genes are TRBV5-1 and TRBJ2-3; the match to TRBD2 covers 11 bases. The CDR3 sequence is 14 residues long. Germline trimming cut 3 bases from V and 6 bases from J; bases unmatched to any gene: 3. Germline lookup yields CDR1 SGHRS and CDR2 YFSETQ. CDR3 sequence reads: CASSSTSGADTQYF. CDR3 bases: TGCGCCAGCAGCTCGACTAGCGGGGCGGATACGCAGTATTTT.

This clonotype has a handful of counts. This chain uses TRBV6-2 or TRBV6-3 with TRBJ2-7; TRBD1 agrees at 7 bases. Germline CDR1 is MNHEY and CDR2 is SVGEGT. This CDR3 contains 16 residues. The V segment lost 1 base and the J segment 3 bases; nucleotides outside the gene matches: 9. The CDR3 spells CASSYFQYRGLYEQYF. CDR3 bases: TGTGCCAGCAGTTACTTTCAATACAGGGGTCTCTACGAGCAGTACTTC.

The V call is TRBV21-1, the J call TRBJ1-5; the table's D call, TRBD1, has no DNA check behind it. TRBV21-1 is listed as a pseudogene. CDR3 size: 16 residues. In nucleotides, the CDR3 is TGTGCCAGCAGTAAACCTAACAGGGGGACAAATCAGCCCCAGCATTTT. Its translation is CASSKPNRGTNQPQHF.

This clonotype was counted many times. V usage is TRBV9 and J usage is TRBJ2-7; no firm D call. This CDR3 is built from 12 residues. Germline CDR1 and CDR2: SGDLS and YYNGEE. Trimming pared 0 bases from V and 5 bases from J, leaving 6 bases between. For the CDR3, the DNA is TGTGCCAGCAGCGTAGATGACAACGAGCAGTACTTC. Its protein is CASSVDDNEQYF.

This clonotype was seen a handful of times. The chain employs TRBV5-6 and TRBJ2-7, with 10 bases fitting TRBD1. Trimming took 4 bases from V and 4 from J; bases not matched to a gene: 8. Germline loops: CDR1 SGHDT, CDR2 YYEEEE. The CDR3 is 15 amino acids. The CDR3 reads CASSARTGGKYEQYF. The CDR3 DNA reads TGTGCCAGCAGCGCGAGGACAGGGGGTAAATACGAGCAGTACTTC.

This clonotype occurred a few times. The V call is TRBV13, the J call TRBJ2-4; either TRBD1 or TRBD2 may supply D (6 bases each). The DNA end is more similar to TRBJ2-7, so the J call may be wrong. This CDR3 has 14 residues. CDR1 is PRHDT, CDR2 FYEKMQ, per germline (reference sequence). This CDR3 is CASSLRGDSSEQYF. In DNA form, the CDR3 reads TGTGCCAGCAGCCTGAGGGGGGATAGTTCCGAGCAGTACTTC.

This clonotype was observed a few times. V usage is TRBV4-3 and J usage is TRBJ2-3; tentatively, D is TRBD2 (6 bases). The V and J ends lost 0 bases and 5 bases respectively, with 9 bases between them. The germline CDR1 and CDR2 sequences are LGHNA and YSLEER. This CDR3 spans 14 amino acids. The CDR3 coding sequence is TGCGCCAGCAGCCAAGATGGCGGGAAAGATACGCAGTATTTT. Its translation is CASSQDGGKDTQYF.

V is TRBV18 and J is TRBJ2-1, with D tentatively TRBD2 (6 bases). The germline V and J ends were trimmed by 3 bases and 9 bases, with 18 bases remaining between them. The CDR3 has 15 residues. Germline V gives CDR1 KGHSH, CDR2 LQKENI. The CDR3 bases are TGTGCCAGCTCACCGGAGGGACTGCGGGGCGGTGAGCAGTTCTTC. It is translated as CASSPEGLRGGEQFF.

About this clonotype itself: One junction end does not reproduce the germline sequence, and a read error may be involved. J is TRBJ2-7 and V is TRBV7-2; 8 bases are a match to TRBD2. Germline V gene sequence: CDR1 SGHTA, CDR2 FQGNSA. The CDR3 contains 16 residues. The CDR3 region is CARSLDPRGGVYEQYF. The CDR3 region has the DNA TGTGCCAGAAGCTTAGACCCTCGGGGGGGCGTTTACGAGCAGTACTTC.

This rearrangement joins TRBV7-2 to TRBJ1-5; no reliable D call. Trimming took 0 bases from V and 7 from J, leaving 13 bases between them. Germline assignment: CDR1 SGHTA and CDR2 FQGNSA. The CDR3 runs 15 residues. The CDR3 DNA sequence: TGTGCCAGCAGCTTAGCGGACGGGGTAGGGCAGCCCCAGCATTTT. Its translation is CASSLADGVGQPQHF.

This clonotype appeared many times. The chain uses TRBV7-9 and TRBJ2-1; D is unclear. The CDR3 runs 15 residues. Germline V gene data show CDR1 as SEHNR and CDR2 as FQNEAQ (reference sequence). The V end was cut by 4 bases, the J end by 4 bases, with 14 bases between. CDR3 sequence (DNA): TGTGCCAGCAGCTCCTACATAGGGCTTTACAATGAGCAGTTCTTC. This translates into CASSSYIGLYNEQFF.

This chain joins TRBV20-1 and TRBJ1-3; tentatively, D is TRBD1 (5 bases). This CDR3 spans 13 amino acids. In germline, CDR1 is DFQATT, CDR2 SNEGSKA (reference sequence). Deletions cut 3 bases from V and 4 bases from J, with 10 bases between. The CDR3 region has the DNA TGCAGTGCTAGTCCAGGGTCGGGAAACACCATATATTTT. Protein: CSASPGSGNTIYF.

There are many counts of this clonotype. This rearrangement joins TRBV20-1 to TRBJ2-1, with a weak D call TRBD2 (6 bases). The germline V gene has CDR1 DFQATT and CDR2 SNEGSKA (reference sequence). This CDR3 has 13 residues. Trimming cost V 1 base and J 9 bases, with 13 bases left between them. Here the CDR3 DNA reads TGCAGTGCTAGAGTATTAGCGGAGAGTGAGCAGTTCTTC. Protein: CSARVLAESEQFF.

The CDR3 DNA reads TGTGCCAGCAGCGTAGAGTCGCGGGAGGTCCCTCGGTTCTTC. Its protein is CASSVESREVPRFF. The rearrangement uses TRBV9 and TRBJ2-1; 8 bases line up with TRBD2. CDR1 is SGDLS, CDR2 YYNGEE, per germline. J was trimmed by 15 bases and V by 0 bases; bases with no gene match: 11. This CDR3 is 14 amino acids long.

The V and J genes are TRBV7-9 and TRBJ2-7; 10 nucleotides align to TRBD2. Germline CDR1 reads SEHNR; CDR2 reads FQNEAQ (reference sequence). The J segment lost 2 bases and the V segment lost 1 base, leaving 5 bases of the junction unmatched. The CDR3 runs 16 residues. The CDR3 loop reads CASSLGTSGPTYEQYF. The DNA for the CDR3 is TGTGCCAGCAGCTTAGGGACTAGCGGCCCAACCTACGAGCAGTACTTC.

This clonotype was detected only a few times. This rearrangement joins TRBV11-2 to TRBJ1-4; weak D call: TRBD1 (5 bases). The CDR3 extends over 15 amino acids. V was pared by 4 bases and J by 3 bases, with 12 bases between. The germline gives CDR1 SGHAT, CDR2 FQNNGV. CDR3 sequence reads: CASSSGWGANEKLFF. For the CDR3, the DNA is TGTGCCAGCAGCTCTGGCTGGGGGGCTAATGAAAAACTGTTTTTT.